The 21 T cell receptor beta chains below come from one sample, sequenced in a study of blood T cell repertoires in COVID-19. Libraries were prepared by immunoSEQ multiplex PCR; TCRdb keeps only in-frame clonotypes and omits some of them. Seen here are 250,000 or so clones, around 80% observed once, and the top ten hold around 6%. What was sequenced was peripheral blood. These TCRs come from a human donor in a cohort sampled during active COVID-19.

This rearrangement joins TRBV19 to TRBJ2-4, with a tentative D call TRBD1 (5 bases). The CDR3 spans 16 residues. Germline-derived CDR1 and CDR2 are LNHDA and SQIVND (reference sequence). Trimming removed 3 bases from V and 0 bases from J, with 12 bases in between. For the CDR3, the DNA is TGTGCCAGTAGTATCGTCAGGGAACTAGCCAAAAACATTCAGTACTTC. It encodes CASSIVRELAKNIQYF.

The chain joins TRBV30 to TRBJ2-7, with a weak D call TRBD1 (5 bases). This CDR3 is 15 amino acids long. V was cut by 1 base and J by 3 bases, with 16 bases left in between. The V gene's germline CDR1 is GTSNPN and CDR2 SVGIG (reference sequence). The CDR3, as DNA: TGTGCCTGGAGTGCGGGCCAGGGTATTGTCTACGAGCAGTACTTC. Translation: CAWSAGQGIVYEQYF. Variable domain in full (rest from reference TRBV30 and TRBJ2-7): SQTIHQWPATLVQPVGSPLSLECTVEGTSNPNLYWYRQAAGRGLQLLFYSVGIGQISSEVPQNLSASRPQDRQFILSSKKLLLSDSGFYLCAWSAGQGIVYEQYFGPGTRLTVT.

The genes are TRBV11-2 and TRBJ1-1, with TRBD1 matching over 8 bases. The junction had 8 bases not matched to a gene; V was cut back by 3 bases and J by 11 bases. Germline V gives CDR1 SGHAT, CDR2 FQNNGV. This CDR3 has 13 residues. CDR3 residues: CASSFKLTGVAFF. CDR3 in DNA: TGTGCCAGCAGCTTTAAACTGACAGGGGTTGCTTTCTTT.

The J gene is TRBJ1-1, the V gene TRBV15; D remains ambiguous. Germline V CDR1 and CDR2: LNHNV, YYDKDF (reference sequence). The V end was cut by 0 bases, the J end by 13 bases, with 15 bases between. CDR3 length equals 13 residues. The CDR3 sequence: CATSRDRGEVGFF. DNA for the CDR3: TGTGCCACCAGCAGAGATCGTGGAGAAGTGGGTTTCTTT.

This sequence joins TRBV11-2 and TRBJ2-7, with a tentative D call TRBD1 (6 bases). CDR3 length: 15 residues. Germline V CDR1 and CDR2: SGHAT, FQNNGV. With 8 bases removed from V and 3 bases from J, the gap between germline ends came to 20 bases. CDR3 nucleotide sequence: TGTGCCAGCTCTACTTCCGGGACACTTGACTACGAGCAGTACTTC. Protein product: CASSTSGTLDYEQYF.

The chain couples TRBV29-1 to TRBJ1-2; D unresolved. CDR1 is SQVTM, CDR2 ANQGSEA, per germline. This CDR3 has 9 amino acids. Trimming removed 7 bases from V and 8 bases from J, with 8 bases in between. The CDR3 coding sequence is TGCAGCGAGCCGTGGGGCTACACCTTC. It yields the protein CSEPWGYTF.

The chain is built from TRBV18 and TRBJ2-1; 14 bases are shared with TRBD2. The CDR3 totals 15 residues. Germline V gives CDR1 KGHSH, CDR2 LQKENI. V shed 3 bases, J shed 7 bases, and the junction held 2 bases outside the gene matches. CDR3 residues: CASSPGTSGSNEQFF. The CDR3 DNA reads TGTGCCAGCTCACCGGGGACTAGCGGGAGTAATGAGCAGTTCTTC.

V is TRBV27 and J is TRBJ1-5; 9 bases line up with TRBD1. V was pared by 5 bases and J by 6 bases, with 8 bases of the junction left unmatched. Germline CDR1 reads MNHEY; CDR2 reads SMNVEV (reference sequence). CDR3 length equals 15 residues. For the CDR3, the DNA is TGTGCCAGCAGTACGACCTACAGGGGGCGTCAGCCCCAGCATTTT. Encoded protein: CASSTTYRGRQPQHF.

The V call is TRBV6-5, the J call TRBJ1-2; perhaps TRBD1 as D (5 bases). This CDR3 is built from 14 residues. Trimming pared 0 bases from V and 4 bases from J, leaving 9 bases between. In germline, CDR1 is MNHEY, CDR2 SVGAGI. In DNA, the CDR3 is TGTGCCAGCAGTTACTCGGACACCAGCTATGGCTACACCTTC. Its protein product is CASSYSDTSYGYTF.

CDR3 in DNA: TGCGCCAGCAGCTTGGGGCAGGGCGACCTCGAGCAGTACTTC. Translating it yields CASSLGQGDLEQYF. V and J are TRBV5-1 and TRBJ2-7; tentative D call: TRBD1 (5 bases). The CDR3 length is 14 residues. Germline V lookup: CDR1 SGHRS, CDR2 YFSETQ. V was shortened by 0 bases and J by 6 bases, with 13 bases between the two germline ends.

The J gene is TRBJ2-7, the V gene TRBV6-5; TRBD2 matches 7 bases. Germline-derived CDR1 and CDR2 are MNHEY and SVGAGI. The CDR3 consists of 15 residues. V was pared by 2 bases and J by 1 base, with 5 bases of the junction left unmatched. CDR3 nucleotide sequence: TGTGCCAGCAGTTACGGGCTAGCGGATTCCTACGAGCAGTACTTC. It specifies CASSYGLADSYEQYF.

The gene calls are TRBV7-2 and TRBJ2-1, with TRBD2 matching over 10 bases. The CDR3 sequence is 14 residues long. Germline V gives CDR1 SGHTA, CDR2 FQGNSA. J was trimmed by 15 bases and V by 1 base; bases with no gene match: 9. CDR3 loop: CASSLDPSGGWWFF. Written as DNA, the CDR3 is TGTGCCAGCAGCTTAGATCCTAGCGGGGGTTGGTGGTTCTTC.

The chain's CDR3 is CASSQGGRTGGDYGYTF. The CDR3 DNA sequence: TGCGCCAGCAGCCAAGGCGGCCGGACAGGGGGTGACTATGGCTACACCTTC. The chain recombines TRBV4-1 with TRBJ1-2; 10 bases line up with TRBD1. Germline V gene lookup returns CDR1 MGHRA and CDR2 YSYEKL. V lost 1 base, J lost 3 bases, and 8 bases stayed unmatched. The CDR3 consists of 17 residues.

DNA for the CDR3: TGTGCCAGCAGCTTTCTGAGAGGCACTGAAGCTTTCTTT. The encoded protein is CASSFLRGTEAFF. The chain links TRBV11-2 to TRBJ1-1; D remains ambiguous. Germline loops: CDR1 SGHAT, CDR2 FQNNGV. There are 13 residues in the CDR3. Between the trimmed V and J ends, which lost 3 bases and 4 bases, there was a span of 9 bases.

This clone was recorded a few times. J is TRBJ1-4 and V is TRBV2; 9 bases match TRBD1. The CDR3 sequence is 14 residues long. The ends lost 6 bases at V and 6 bases at J; junction bases unmatched: 5. The germline gives CDR1 SNHLY, CDR2 FYNNEI. As DNA, the CDR3 is TGTGCCAGCAGGGTACAGGGGGCCGATGAAAAACTGTTTTTT. Protein: CASRVQGADEKLFF. The full variable domain, in which reference TRBV2 and TRBJ1-4 provide the parts outside the CDR3, is EPEVTQTPSHQVTQMGQEVILRCVPISNHLYFYWYRQILGQKVEFLVSFYNNEISEKSEIFDDQFSVERPDGSNFTLKIRSTKLEDSAMYFCASRVQGADEKLFFGSGTQLSVL.

The rearrangement links TRBV30 to TRBJ1-1; TRBD1 aligns across 11 bases. The CDR3 loop spans 13 amino acids. Unmatched junction bases numbered 7, after V lost 8 bases and J lost 5 bases. Germline-derived CDR1 and CDR2 are GTSNPN and SVGIG (reference sequence). The CDR3: CAGTGGDLTEAFF. DNA of the CDR3: TGTGCCGGGACAGGGGGAGACCTAACTGAAGCTTTCTTT.

V and J are TRBV7-6 and TRBJ2-7, with 7 nucleotides matching TRBD1. The CDR3 runs to 14 residues. Per the germline V gene, CDR1 is SGHVS and CDR2 is FNYEAQ. J lost 4 bases, V lost 5 bases, and 8 bases had no gene match. The CDR3 region has the DNA TGTGCCAGCAGCCCAAAGGGGACAGCGTACGAGCAGTACTTC. Protein product: CASSPKGTAYEQYF.

This chain joins TRBV9 and TRBJ2-7; the D gene is possibly TRBD2 (7 bases). The germline V gene encodes CDR1 SGDLS and CDR2 YYNGEE. Trimming left V 3 bases short and J 0 bases short, with 10 bases between. This CDR3 spans 14 amino acids. CDR3 nucleotide sequence: TGTGCCAGCAGCGAAGGGGGGGCCTCCTACGAGCAGTACTTC. Residues: CASSEGGASYEQYF.

The chain couples TRBV4-1 to TRBJ2-5, with 12 positions matching TRBD2. CDR3 length equals 16 residues. Germline CDR1 reads MGHRA; CDR2 reads YSYEKL. Trimming at V came to 1 base and at J to 5 bases, leaving 5 bases not matched to a gene. The CDR3 DNA is TGCGCCAGCAGCCAAGGGCTAGCGGGGGGGCTGGAGACCCAGTACTTC. Translation: CASSQGLAGGLETQYF.

The rearrangement joins TRBV5-1 to TRBJ2-5; 12 nucleotides line up with TRBD2. The CDR3 is 17 amino acids. J lost 2 bases, V lost 1 base, and 6 bases had no gene match. Germline V gene data show CDR1 as SGHRS and CDR2 as YFSETQ. CDR3 DNA sequence: TGCGCCAGCAGCTTGCCCGGGACTAGCGGGTCGCAAGAGACCCAGTACTTC. The encoded protein is CASSLPGTSGSQETQYF.

This chain connects TRBV28 to TRBJ2-3; no clear D gene. The CDR3 is 14 amino acids. Germline lookup yields CDR1 MDHEN and CDR2 SYDVKM. Deletions cut 2 bases from V and 5 bases from J, with 11 bases between. The DNA of the CDR3 is TGTGCCAGCAGTTTAAGGCAGGATGTAGATACGCAGTATTTT. Encoded protein: CASSLRQDVDTQYF.